The present T cell receptor beta chain was sequenced within a study of CD8+ T cells in alopecia areata. Study overall: People stayed on tofacitinib for 6 to 18 months, then stopped the drug for 6 months.

The germline gives CDR1 MNHNY, CDR2 SVGAGI (reference sequence). There are 12 residues in the CDR3. V was cut by 7 bases and J by 1 base, with 8 bases left in between. From alopecia areata patients, lesional scalp punch biopsies and peripheral blood were collected. This clone occurred once. cDNA prepared by RNA extraction and subsequent reverse transcription served as the template for sequencing. Libraries were prepared by immunoSEQ multiplex PCR; TCRdb keeps only in-frame clonotypes and omits some of them. This sample has about 180,000 clones; 50% to 70% occur once, and the top ten carry approximately 1.7%.

The specimen was CD4+ T cells sorted from blood, collected at week 0. The chain employs TRBV6-6 and TRBJ2-7, with D possibly called TRBD1 or TRBD2 (5 bases each). The TCR sequence derives from a human donor with alopecia areata. This chain's CDR3 is CASNGASYEQYF. DNA of the CDR3: TGTGCCAGCAACGGGGCTTCCTACGAGCAGTACTTC.